These 11 T cell receptor beta chains share one sample of origin, sequenced in a study of blood T cell repertoires in COVID-19 (dated by TCRdb to the early 2020s). Library preparation used the immunoSEQ multiplex PCR assay. TCRdb mirrors the immuneACCESS table, restricted to in-frame sequences. Some clones are absent from its copies; in checked studies, under half trace to an unresolved V gene, and the reason for the others is unknown. The sample contains 95,000 to 120,000 clones, just over 85% of them found a single time. The top ten constitute 2% to 3% of the sample. The sample was peripheral blood. All receptors come from a human donor in a cohort sampled during active COVID-19.

The V and J genes are TRBV4-1 and TRBJ1-1; 11 bases fit TRBD1. The CDR3 runs 16 residues. Germline trimming cut 4 bases from V and 0 bases from J; bases unmatched to any gene: 4. Germline V lookup: CDR1 MGHRA, CDR2 YSYEKL. The CDR3 DNA reads TGCGCCAGCAGCCGCGGACAGGGGGCCTTGAACACTGAAGCTTTCTTT. It encodes CASSRGQGALNTEAFF.

The rearrangement joins TRBV11-2 to TRBJ2-5; possibly TRBD2 for D (5 bases). CDR1 is SGHAT, CDR2 FQNNGV, per germline. Trimming cost V 3 bases and J 2 bases, with 10 bases left between them. CDR3 length: 14 residues. For the CDR3, the DNA is TGTGCCAGCAGCTTTGGATCGGGGCAAGAGACCCAGTACTTC. This translates into CASSFGSGQETQYF.

In its sample, this clone was seen a few times. The chain recombines TRBV27 with TRBJ1-1; 9 bases are shared with TRBD1. The CDR3 extends over 16 amino acids. Germline-derived CDR1 and CDR2 are MNHEY and SMNVEV (reference sequence). Trimming cost V 8 bases and J 1 base; bases outside gene matches: 11. The CDR3 here is CASHLGQGRGNTEAFF. The CDR3 coding sequence is TGTGCCAGCCATTTGGGACAGGGAAGGGGGAACACTGAAGCTTTCTTT.

The chain joins TRBV19 to TRBJ1-1; no definite D call. The CDR3 has 15 amino acids. CDR1 LNHDA and CDR2 SQIVND come from the germline V gene (reference sequence). The V end was cut by 3 bases, the J end by 3 bases, with 14 bases between. CDR3 sequence: CASSMGQNWDTEAFF. As DNA, the CDR3 is TGTGCCAGTAGTATGGGCCAAAATTGGGACACTGAAGCTTTCTTT.

The chain combines TRBV4-1 with TRBJ2-2; TRBD1 aligns across 9 bases. CDR3 length: 16 residues. The V and J ends lost 3 bases and 3 bases, in that order; junction bases with no gene match: 5. Germline V lookup: CDR1 MGHRA, CDR2 YSYEKL. The CDR3 loop reads CASSHSGQGYTGELFF. Here the CDR3 DNA reads TGCGCCAGCAGCCACTCGGGACAGGGTTACACCGGGGAGCTGTTTTTT.

The chain employs TRBV18 and TRBJ2-1, with a tentative D call TRBD2 (6 bases). Germline CDR1 KGHSH, CDR2 LQKENI. Trimming cost V 3 bases and J 8 bases, with 23 bases left between them. This CDR3 region has 17 residues. The CDR3 bases are TGTGCCAGCTCACCCTCGTCGGGAGCCCTCGGGGGAGATGAGCAGTTCTTC. Protein sequence: CASSPSSGALGGDEQFF.

The rearrangement joins TRBV9 to TRBJ2-1; the match to TRBD2 covers 7 bases. The CDR3 loop spans 14 amino acids. V lost 4 bases and J lost 2; bases outside the gene matches: 3. CDR1 is SGDLS and CDR2 is YYNGEE in the germline V gene. DNA for the CDR3: TGTGCCAGCAGCCGGGACTACGCCTACAATGAGCAGTTCTTC. Amino acids: CASSRDYAYNEQFF.

The CDR3 region has the DNA TGTGCCAGCAGTGAATTCGACTATGGCTACACCTTC. It is translated as CASSEFDYGYTF. The chain uses TRBV25-1 and TRBJ1-2; D unclear. The germline V gene has CDR1 MGHDK and CDR2 SYGVNS. The CDR3 is made up of 12 amino acids. V shed 1 base and J shed 3 bases, with 3 bases lying between them.

This chain connects TRBV7-8 to TRBJ2-7; TRBD2 aligns across 12 bases. This CDR3 spans 16 amino acids. Germline CDR1 and CDR2: SGHVS and FQNEAQ. V dropped 4 bases and J dropped 0; count of bases not matched to a gene: 4. The CDR3 DNA follows: TGTGCCAGCAGCTGGCCGGGACTAGCGGGCTCCTACGAGCAGTACTTC. Encoded protein: CASSWPGLAGSYEQYF. Filled out from reference TRBV7-8 and TRBJ2-7, the complete variable domain reads GAGVSQSPRYKVAKRGQDVALRCDPISGHVSLFWYQQALGQGPEFLTYFQNEAQLDKSGLPSDRFFAERPEGSVSTLKIQRTQQEDSAVYLCASSWPGLAGSYEQYFGPGTRLTVT.

This clone came up once. The chain has TRBV2 and TRBJ1-6; 7 nucleotides align to TRBD1. The CDR3 loop spans 17 amino acids. V lost 10 bases, J lost 0 bases, and 12 bases stayed unmatched. Per germline, CDR1 SNHLY and CDR2 FYNNEI. This chain's CDR3 is CATLARGSSSYNSPLHF. The CDR3 DNA is TGTGCCACTCTAGCCAGGGGGTCAAGCTCCTATAATTCACCCCTCCACTTT. The full variable domain, completed using reference TRBV2 and TRBJ1-6, is EPEVTQTPSHQVTQMGQEVILRCVPISNHLYFYWYRQILGQKVEFLVSFYNNEISEKSEIFDDQFSVERPDGSNFTLKIRSTKLEDSAMYFCATLARGSSSYNSPLHFGNGTRLTVT.

The rearrangement links TRBV19 to TRBJ1-4; a possible D gene is TRBD1 (5 bases). Per the germline V gene, CDR1 is LNHDA and CDR2 is SQIVND (reference sequence). Trimming pared 5 bases from V and 7 bases from J, leaving 8 bases between. This CDR3 is built from 12 residues. This chain's CDR3 is CASSRQGEKLFF. The DNA of the CDR3 is TGTGCCAGTAGTCGGCAGGGTGAAAAACTGTTTTTT.